The 18 T cell receptor beta chains listed next were all sequenced from one sample in a study of shared clonotypes between healthy human individuals. The protocol was immunoSEQ multiplex PCR, while the TCRdb copy is restricted to in-frame clones and leaves out a portion. The table includes under 600,000 clones, roughly 98% detected once. In the naive CD8 group, cells lacked CD45RO and were positively selected for CCR7, so terminally differentiated effector memory CD45RA+ cells were left out. Source material: naive CD8+ T cells sorted from blood. These receptors all come from a man between 25 and 39 years old in good health.

This chain connects TRBV9 to TRBJ1-4, with D possibly TRBD1 on 5 matching bases. CDR1 is SGDLS, CDR2 YYNGEE, per germline. The CDR3 is 15 amino acids. Trimming cost V 4 bases and J 7 bases, with 17 bases left between them. CDR3 nucleotides: TGTGCCAGCAGCTCCCGAGGGGCGGGTCTTGAAAAACTGTTTTTT. This translates into CASSSRGAGLEKLFF.

This chain uses TRBV11-2 with TRBJ2-7; D is ambiguous. In germline, CDR1 is SGHAT, CDR2 FQNNGV. The CDR3 consists of 15 residues. V lost 5 bases and J 0 bases, leaving 14 bases between the germline ends. The CDR3 is CASSPTHKSSYEQYF. DNA for the CDR3: TGTGCCAGCAGCCCTACCCACAAGAGCTCCTACGAGCAGTACTTC.

The genes are TRBV2 and TRBJ2-7, with 10 nucleotides matching TRBD1. This CDR3 spans 14 amino acids. Trimming at V came to 7 bases and at J to 5 bases, leaving 8 bases not matched to a gene. From germline, CDR1 is SNHLY and CDR2 FYNNEI. The CDR3 reads CASMTGGTRNEQYF. The CDR3 DNA reads as TGTGCCAGCATGACAGGGGGCACCCGCAACGAGCAGTACTTC.

The chain is built from TRBV29-1 and TRBJ1-4; D remains unclear. The germline gives CDR1 SQVTM, CDR2 ANQGSEA. V lost 2 bases to trimming and J lost 8 bases, with 9 bases between them. CDR3 length: 12 residues. The CDR3 DNA reads TGCAGCGTTGAAACGGGCGCCGAAAAACTGTTTTTT. It yields the protein CSVETGAEKLFF.

The chain combines TRBV27 with TRBJ1-1, with D unclear. V was cut by 4 bases and J by 1 base, with 4 bases left in between. The CDR3 contains 12 residues. The V gene's germline CDR1 is MNHEY and CDR2 SMNVEV (reference sequence). CDR3 protein: CASSSWNTEAFF. In nucleotides, the CDR3 is TGTGCCAGCAGTTCGTGGAACACTGAAGCTTTCTTT.

The J gene is TRBJ1-2, the V gene TRBV29-1; unclear D gene. Germline V lookup: CDR1 SQVTM, CDR2 ANQGSEA. This CDR3 region has 11 residues. V was trimmed by 5 bases and J by 9 bases, leaving 13 bases between them. This CDR3 is CSVYWETSYTF. Written as DNA, the CDR3 is TGCAGCGTTTATTGGGAAACTAGCTACACCTTC. Complete variable domain (other parts from reference TRBV29-1 and TRBJ1-2): SAVISQKPSRDICQRGTSLTIQCQVDSQVTMMFWYRQQPGQSLTLIATANQGSEATYESGFVIDKFPISRPNLTFSTLTVSNMSPEDSSIYLCSVYWETSYTFGSGTRLTVV.

The J gene is TRBJ2-7, the V gene TRBV4-1, with D uncertain. The CDR3 sequence is 15 residues long. Trimming removed 5 bases at V and 1 base at J, with 15 bases between. Germline values: CDR1 MGHRA, CDR2 YSYEKL. The CDR3 DNA follows: TGCGCCAGCAGCACCCGGGCGGCCGGGTCCTACGAGCAGTACTTC. Translating gives CASSTRAAGSYEQYF.

V and J are TRBV19 and TRBJ2-7; no reliable D call. Germline-derived CDR1 and CDR2 are LNHDA and SQIVND (reference sequence). Trimming pared 5 bases from V and 5 bases from J, leaving 16 bases between. This CDR3 is 14 amino acids long. The CDR3 region is CASSLSRGAHEQYF. CDR3 coding DNA: TGTGCCAGTAGTCTTTCCAGAGGCGCCCACGAGCAGTACTTC.

The chain recombines TRBV5-1 with TRBJ1-2; 9 bases are shared with TRBD1. The CDR3 covers 16 residues. Trimming took 4 bases from V and 2 from J; bases not matched to a gene: 9. In germline, CDR1 is SGHRS, CDR2 YFSETQ. Here the CDR3 DNA reads TGCGCCAGCAGCCCGGCTAGGGGACAGGGAAACTATGGCTACACCTTC. It yields the protein CASSPARGQGNYGYTF.

The chain carries TRBV7-9 and TRBJ2-2, with 9 bases identical to TRBD1. The V gene's germline CDR1 is SEHNR and CDR2 FQNEAQ (reference sequence). CDR3 length: 16 amino acids. J gave up 5 bases and V 4 bases, and 8 bases lay outside the gene matches. CDR3 in DNA: TGTGCCAGCAGCTCGAGACAGGGGGGCGTTACCGGGGAGCTGTTTTTT. This gives the protein CASSSRQGGVTGELFF.

The chain is built from TRBV7-8 and TRBJ1-1; D remains ambiguous. CDR3 size: 12 residues. The germline V gene has CDR1 SGHVS and CDR2 FQNEAQ. Deletions cut 6 bases from V and 0 bases from J, with 5 bases between. CDR3 DNA sequence: TGTGCCAGCAGGCAGCTGAACACTGAAGCTTTCTTT. Encoded protein: CASRQLNTEAFF.

V usage is TRBV5-1 and J usage is TRBJ2-1; D is unresolved. The CDR3 runs 14 residues. Germline lookup yields CDR1 SGHRS and CDR2 YFSETQ. Trimming shortened V by 6 bases and J by 2 bases, and 12 bases separated the two germline ends. In nucleotides, the CDR3 is TGCGCCAGCAAAAACGCTGGACCCTACAATGAGCAGTTCTTC. Amino acids: CASKNAGPYNEQFF.

The J gene is TRBJ2-7, the V gene TRBV29-1; D ambiguous. There are 13 residues in the CDR3. The V and J ends lost 4 bases and 5 bases respectively, with 15 bases between them. Looked up from germline, CDR1 is SQVTM and CDR2 is ANQGSEA. DNA for the CDR3: TGCAGCGTTGTGGGTGATCTTGGAGACGAGCAGTACTTC. This encodes CSVVGDLGDEQYF.

The chain links TRBV11-2 to TRBJ2-7; TRBD2 agrees at 7 bases. CDR3 length: 17 amino acids. Unmatched junction bases numbered 15, after V lost 2 bases and J lost 5 bases. Germline V gene data show CDR1 as SGHAT and CDR2 as FQNNGV. CDR3 nucleotide sequence: TGTGCCAGCAGCTTATTCGGGGGAGGGCCTATTTCCCACGAGCAGTACTTC. Its translation: CASSLFGGGPISHEQYF.

The chain employs TRBV11-2 and TRBJ2-7; D uncertain. Germline V CDR1 and CDR2: SGHAT, FQNNGV. Trimming took 5 bases from V and 6 from J, leaving 17 bases between them. The CDR3 consists of 14 residues. The CDR3 loop reads CASSRMAWVTEQYF. The DNA for the CDR3 is TGTGCCAGCAGCCGAATGGCGTGGGTAACCGAGCAGTACTTC.

This chain joins TRBV6-5 and TRBJ1-2; TRBD1 aligns across 10 bases. Germline V gene lookup returns CDR1 MNHEY and CDR2 SVGAGI. CDR3 length equals 14 residues. Trimming removed 6 bases from V and 6 bases from J; junction bases left unmatched: 7. The CDR3 protein is CASRPAGTGDGYTF. The CDR3 coding sequence is TGTGCCAGCAGGCCTGCCGGGACAGGGGATGGCTACACCTTC.

The chain combines TRBV5-4 with TRBJ2-3; no clear D gene. Trimming pared 0 bases from V and 2 bases from J, leaving 10 bases between. The CDR3 sequence is 15 residues long. Germline V gene data show CDR1 as SGHNT and CDR2 as YYREEE (reference sequence). CDR3 amino acids: CASSLGVGITDTQYF. Here the CDR3 DNA reads TGTGCCAGCAGCTTGGGGGTGGGAATCACAGATACGCAGTATTTT.

V is TRBV5-1 and J is TRBJ2-7; D not certain. Deletions cut 3 bases from V and 3 bases from J, with 16 bases between. CDR1 is SGHRS, CDR2 YFSETQ, per germline. The CDR3 length is 15 residues. Written as DNA, the CDR3 is TGCGCCAGCAGCTGGCCGAATGGCGAGAGCTACGAGCAGTACTTC. Protein sequence: CASSWPNGESYEQYF.